The clone carrying this T cell receptor beta chain was observed once. Its antigen is unknown. Other nucleotide sequences in the sample specify the same CDR3. Here immunoSEQ multiplex PCR was the method, and the copy in TCRdb shows in-frame clones only, minus some. The table includes about 2.4 million clones, more than 85% detected once. CDR1 SGHTA and CDR2 FQGNSA come from the germline V gene. V shed 5 bases and J shed 5 bases, with 7 bases lying between them. This CDR3 has 11 amino acids. This entry is derived from a study of shared clonotypes between healthy human individuals. Study observations and caveats: Some clonotypes were shared by all four sorted-subset donors, while others were not shared. The non-shared ones had lower generation probabilities than the shared ones. Sampling covered blood only; tissue repertoires likely differ.

The sequenced material came from naive CD4+ T cells from PBMCs. Subset described: CD45RA+ positively selected. This sequence joins TRBV7-2 and TRBJ2-7; D not certain. This TCR was sampled from a man younger than 30 in good health. Some clones in this sample may be carry-over from other donors' samples. In DNA, the CDR3 is TGTGCCAGCAGCCCCCGGGACGAGCAGTACTTC. It translates to CASSPRDEQYF.